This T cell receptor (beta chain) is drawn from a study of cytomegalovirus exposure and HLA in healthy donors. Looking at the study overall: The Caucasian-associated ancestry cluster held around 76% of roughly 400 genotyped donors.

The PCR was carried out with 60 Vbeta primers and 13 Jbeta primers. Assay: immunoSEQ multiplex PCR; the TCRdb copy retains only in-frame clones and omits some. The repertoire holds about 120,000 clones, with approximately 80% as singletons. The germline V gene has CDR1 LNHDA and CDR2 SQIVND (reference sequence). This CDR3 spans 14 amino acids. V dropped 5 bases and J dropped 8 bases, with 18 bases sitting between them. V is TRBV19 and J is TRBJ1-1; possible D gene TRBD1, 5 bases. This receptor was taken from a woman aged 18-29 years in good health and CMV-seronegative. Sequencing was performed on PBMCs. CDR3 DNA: TGTGCCAGTAGTCTAACGTCTGGGGCGTACGAAGCTTTCTTT. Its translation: CASSLTSGAYEAFF. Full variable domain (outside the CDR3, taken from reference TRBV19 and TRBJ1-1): DGGITQSPKYLFRKEGQNVTLSCEQNLNHDAMYWYRQDPGQGLRLIYYSQIVNDFQKGDIAEGYSVSREKKESFPLTVTSAQKNPTAFYLCASSLTSGAYEAFFGQGTRLTVV.